The 25 T cell receptor beta chains presented below share a single source sample, sequenced in a study of blood T cell repertoires in COVID-19. Repertoires were generated with immunoSEQ multiplex PCR, while TCRdb's copy carries only in-frame clones and drops some. The sample carries about 170,000 clones, about three quarters recorded once. Sequenced: peripheral blood. Receptors were obtained from a man in his sixties or seventies with acute or convalescent COVID-19.

The V and J genes are TRBV6-1 and TRBJ1-5; possible D gene TRBD1, 6 bases. Germline V gene sequence: CDR1 MNHNS, CDR2 SASEGT. V lost 0 bases and J 2 bases, leaving 14 bases between the germline ends. CDR3 size: 17 residues. The CDR3 DNA reads as TGTGCCAGCAGTGAAGCGGGGTGGGGGCAAGGCAATCAGCCCCAGCATTTT. It specifies CASSEAGWGQGNQPQHF.

As DNA, the CDR3 is TGTGCCAGCAAACTAGCGGGGGGCACAGATACGCAGTATTTT. It is translated as CASKLAGGTDTQYF. The chain uses TRBV11-2 and TRBJ2-3; 11 positions agree with TRBD2. The germline gives CDR1 SGHAT, CDR2 FQNNGV. CDR3 length equals 14 residues. V dropped 7 bases and J dropped 1; count of bases not matched to a gene: 1.

V gene TRBV10-3 combines with J gene TRBJ2-5; 7 bases fit TRBD2. Germline CDR1 reads ENHRY; CDR2 reads SYGVKD. This CDR3 comprises 12 residues. The V and J ends lost 6 bases and 2 bases, in that order; junction bases with no gene match: 0. The CDR3 DNA reads TGTGCCATCAGGCGGGAGCAAGAGACCCAGTACTTC. Encoded protein: CAIRREQETQYF.

This sequence joins TRBV12-1 and TRBJ2-7; the table names TRBD1, a call not compared with the DNA. TRBV12-1 is termed a pseudogene. The CDR3 has 17 residues. CDR3 in DNA: TGTGCCAGCAGGCACGGCCGCACAGGATGTACCTCCTACGAGCAGTACTTC. This gives the protein CASRHGRTGCTSYEQYF.

This clone showed up just once. The rearrangement uses TRBV9 and TRBJ2-2, with D maybe TRBD2 (7 bases). Germline V gene data show CDR1 as SGDLS and CDR2 as YYNGEE. Trimming removed 0 bases at V and 4 bases at J, with 10 bases between. The CDR3 contains 15 residues. CDR3 nucleotide sequence: TGTGCCAGCAGCGTAGAAGGGGGGGTCACCGGGGAGCTGTTTTTT. The encoded protein is CASSVEGGVTGELFF.

The chain combines TRBV19 with TRBJ1-2, with D hard to call. CDR3 length: 16 amino acids. Germline values: CDR1 LNHDA, CDR2 SQIVND (reference sequence). Trimming stripped 1 base from V and 5 bases from J, with 17 bases between. This CDR3 reads CASSIVPSVGYYGYTF. CDR3 nucleotide sequence: TGTGCCAGTAGTATAGTGCCATCCGTCGGTTATTATGGCTACACCTTC.

The rearrangement uses TRBV3-1 (or the pseudogene TRBV3-2) and TRBJ1-2; D might be TRBD1 (5 bases). There are 14 residues in the CDR3. Trimming cost V 1 base and J 8 bases, with 14 bases left between them. Per the germline V gene, CDR1 is LGHDT and CDR2 is YNNKEL (reference sequence). CDR3 bases: TGTGCCAGCAGCCAAGGGTCAGGGTCTTACGGCTACACCTTC. Encoded protein: CASSQGSGSYGYTF.

The chain employs TRBV2 and TRBJ1-2; unclear D gene. There are 13 residues in the CDR3. Germline-derived CDR1 and CDR2 are SNHLY and FYNNEI. Trimming stripped 4 bases from V and 2 bases from J, with 8 bases between. In nucleotides, the CDR3 is TGTGCCAGCAGTGGGCCGTCCAACTATGGCTACACCTTC. This sequence encodes CASSGPSNYGYTF.

The CDR3 region has the DNA TGTGCCAGCAGCCAAGGGACAGGGGTAGAGTATGGCTACACCTTC. Encoded protein: CASSQGTGVEYGYTF. The chain employs TRBV4-2 and TRBJ1-2; 9 positions match TRBD1. Unmatched junction bases numbered 5, after V lost 1 base and J lost 5 bases. The V gene's germline CDR1 is LGHNA and CDR2 YNFKEQ. The CDR3 sequence is 15 residues long.

The gene calls are TRBV20-1 and TRBJ2-7; 13 nucleotides line up with TRBD2. V lost 3 bases and J lost 2; bases outside the gene matches: 7. CDR3 length: 16 residues. Germline assignment: CDR1 DFQATT and CDR2 SNEGSKA (reference sequence). In DNA, the CDR3 is TGCAGTGCTAGTAGGACTAGCGGGGGAGCGCCCTACGAGCAGTACTTC. Translation gives CSASRTSGGAPYEQYF.

The chain recombines TRBV14 with TRBJ2-2, with D unresolved. Germline lookup yields CDR1 SGHDN and CDR2 FVKESK. V was shortened by 1 base and J by 4 bases, with 10 bases between the two germline ends. The length of the CDR3 is 15 residues. CDR3 protein: CASSQVGQFTGELFF. The CDR3 DNA reads TGTGCCAGCAGCCAAGTTGGGCAATTCACCGGGGAGCTGTTTTTT. Looking up the rest from reference TRBV14 and TRBJ2-2 gives the full variable domain: EAGVTQFPSHSVIEKGQTVTLRCDPISGHDNLYWYRRVMGKEIKFLLHFVKESKQDESGMPNNRFLAERTGGTYSTLKVQPAELEDSGVYFCASSQVGQFTGELFFGEGSRLTVL.

This sequence joins TRBV21-1 and TRBJ1-1; the table gives TRBD1 as D, unverified against the DNA. TRBV21-1 represents a pseudogene. The CDR3 spans 15 residues. CDR3 region: CASSAPLDSRRGAFF. In nucleotides, the CDR3 is TGTGCCAGCAGCGCCCCTTTAGACAGCCGACGTGGAGCTTTCTTT.

This chain connects TRBV18 to TRBJ2-7; a weak D match, TRBD1 (6 bases). CDR1 and CDR2 (germline): KGHSH, LQKENI. With 3 bases removed from V and 6 bases from J, the gap between germline ends came to 9 bases. CDR3 length equals 12 residues. The CDR3 DNA sequence: TGTGCCAGCTCACCGATGGACAGCGAGCAGTACTTC. Its translation: CASSPMDSEQYF.

The J gene is TRBJ2-5, the V gene TRBV6-2 or TRBV6-3; 8 bases are a match to TRBD2. Germline V CDR1 and CDR2: MNHEY, SVGEGT. This CDR3 comprises 14 residues. The ends lost 5 bases at V and 5 bases at J; junction bases unmatched: 7. CDR3 DNA sequence: TGTGCCAGCAGTCGGGAGGGTCGCACGGAGACCCAGTACTTC. Residues: CASSREGRTETQYF.

The V call is TRBV28, the J call TRBJ1-1; no clear D gene. CDR3 length equals 13 residues. The V end lost 8 bases, the J end lost 2 bases, and 12 bases lay between the germline ends. The germline gives CDR1 MDHEN, CDR2 SYDVKM. The CDR3 here is CASYVRGNTEAFF. Written as DNA, the CDR3 is TGTGCCAGCTATGTTCGGGGAAACACTGAAGCTTTCTTT.

CDR3 residues: CASSTSGLRSNQPQHF. Here the CDR3 DNA reads TGTGCCAGTAGTACGTCAGGCTTAAGGAGCAATCAGCCCCAGCATTTT. This chain connects TRBV19 to TRBJ1-5; D is ambiguous. In germline, CDR1 is LNHDA, CDR2 SQIVND (reference sequence). Trimming cost V 4 bases and J 1 base, with 14 bases left between them. The CDR3 contains 16 residues.

V gene TRBV6-5 combines with J gene TRBJ2-7; 8 nucleotides align to TRBD1. Germline trimming cut 8 bases from V and 4 bases from J; bases unmatched to any gene: 4. The CDR3 contains 12 residues. The germline V gene encodes CDR1 MNHEY and CDR2 SVGAGI. CDR3: CASGRTGYEQYF. CDR3 in DNA: TGTGCCAGCGGAAGGACAGGGTACGAGCAGTACTTC.

This chain links TRBV6-5 with TRBJ2-7, with D possibly matching TRBD2 (6 bases). The CDR3 consists of 15 residues. Trimming took off 0 bases at V and 3 bases at J, with 12 bases between the two ends. Germline V gene sequence: CDR1 MNHEY, CDR2 SVGAGI. The DNA for the CDR3 is TGTGCCAGCAGTTACTCGCTTAGCGGACACTACGAGCAGTACTTC. This encodes CASSYSLSGHYEQYF.

V usage is TRBV6-5 and J usage is TRBJ1-1, with 8 bases identical to TRBD1. Germline trimming cut 0 bases from V and 3 bases from J; bases unmatched to any gene: 3. This CDR3 is built from 15 residues. Germline values: CDR1 MNHEY, CDR2 SVGAGI. The CDR3 DNA is TGTGCCAGCAGTTACTCTGGCAGGGGGCACACTGAAGCTTTCTTT. This encodes CASSYSGRGHTEAFF.

The chain employs TRBV27 and TRBJ2-4, with TRBD2 matching 10 bases. The CDR3 covers 16 residues. From germline, CDR1 is MNHEY and CDR2 SMNVEV (reference sequence). V gave up 6 bases and J gave up 7 bases; unmatched junction bases: 12. CDR3 sequence reads: CASSLQREGAGNIQYF. The CDR3 DNA sequence: TGTGCCAGCAGCCTCCAGCGGGAGGGGGCTGGGAACATTCAGTACTTC.

The chain links TRBV30 to TRBJ2-5, with D possibly being TRBD1 (7 bases). CDR3 size: 13 residues. Trimming pared 4 bases from V and 2 bases from J, leaving 11 bases between. Germline loops: CDR1 GTSNPN, CDR2 SVGIG (reference sequence). Here the CDR3 DNA reads TGTGCCTGGAACAGGGGAGGACAAGAGACCCAGTACTTC. This encodes CAWNRGGQETQYF.

The chain couples TRBV4-1 to TRBJ2-7; 7 bases are a match to TRBD1. Losses at the gene ends were 2 bases for V and 9 bases for J; bases not matched to a gene: 19. The germline gives CDR1 MGHRA, CDR2 YSYEKL. This CDR3 comprises 17 residues. CDR3 in DNA: TGCGCCAGCAGCCAATTCCAACCGGGACAGCCAGCTGTCATGCAGTACTTC. It yields the protein CASSQFQPGQPAVMQYF.

This clone was detected only a few times. V usage is TRBV28 and J usage is TRBJ1-5; a weak D match, TRBD1 (6 bases). CDR1 and CDR2 from the germline V gene are MDHEN and SYDVKM. The germline V and J ends were trimmed by 4 bases and 3 bases, with 16 bases remaining between them. This CDR3 comprises 16 residues. The CDR3 nucleotides are TGTGCCAGCAGTTGGGCGACAGGAGTCAACAATCAGCCCCAGCATTTT. This gives the protein CASSWATGVNNQPQHF.

The chain recombines TRBV6-4 with TRBJ2-7; perhaps TRBD1 as D (5 bases). Per the germline V gene, CDR1 is MRHNA and CDR2 is SNTAGT. Trimming stripped 7 bases from V and 3 bases from J, with 16 bases between. The CDR3 contains 14 residues. CDR3 DNA sequence: TGTGCCAGCAACCGGAGTCCAGGGAACTACGAGCAGTACTTC. This sequence encodes CASNRSPGNYEQYF.

The J gene is TRBJ2-5, the V gene TRBV5-8, with TRBD1 identical over 7 bases. V gave up 4 bases and J gave up 3 bases; unmatched junction bases: 6. This CDR3 is 14 amino acids long. Looked up from germline, CDR1 is SGHTS and CDR2 is YDEGEE. The chain's CDR3 is CASSRDSGEETQYF. In nucleotides, the CDR3 is TGTGCCAGCAGCCGGGACAGCGGAGAAGAGACCCAGTACTTC.